The present entry profiles one T cell receptor beta chain with its context. Its antigen is unidentified. This specimen comes from a study of monozygotic twins with cystic fibrosis. Whole-study findings and limits: Nucleotide-identical clonotype sharing was significantly higher within monozygotic CF twin pairs than between unrelated CF individuals.

This table comes from immunoSEQ multiplex PCR, and its TCRdb copy is limited to in-frame clones, with some not included. The sample holds about 14,000 clones, about 93% seen once. The sequence was collected from a girl aged 2 to 9 with cystic fibrosis. The sample was blood.

CDR3 sequence (DNA): TGTGCCAGCTCACCTGGGGGGGGACAGCCCCAGCATTTT. Amino acid sequence: CASSPGGGQPQHF. The gene calls are TRBV18 and TRBJ1-5; D may be TRBD1 (5 bases). The ends were cut back, 3 bases at V and 7 bases at J, with 10 bases in the middle. Germline V lookup: CDR1 KGHSH, CDR2 LQKENI. This CDR3 spans 13 amino acids.